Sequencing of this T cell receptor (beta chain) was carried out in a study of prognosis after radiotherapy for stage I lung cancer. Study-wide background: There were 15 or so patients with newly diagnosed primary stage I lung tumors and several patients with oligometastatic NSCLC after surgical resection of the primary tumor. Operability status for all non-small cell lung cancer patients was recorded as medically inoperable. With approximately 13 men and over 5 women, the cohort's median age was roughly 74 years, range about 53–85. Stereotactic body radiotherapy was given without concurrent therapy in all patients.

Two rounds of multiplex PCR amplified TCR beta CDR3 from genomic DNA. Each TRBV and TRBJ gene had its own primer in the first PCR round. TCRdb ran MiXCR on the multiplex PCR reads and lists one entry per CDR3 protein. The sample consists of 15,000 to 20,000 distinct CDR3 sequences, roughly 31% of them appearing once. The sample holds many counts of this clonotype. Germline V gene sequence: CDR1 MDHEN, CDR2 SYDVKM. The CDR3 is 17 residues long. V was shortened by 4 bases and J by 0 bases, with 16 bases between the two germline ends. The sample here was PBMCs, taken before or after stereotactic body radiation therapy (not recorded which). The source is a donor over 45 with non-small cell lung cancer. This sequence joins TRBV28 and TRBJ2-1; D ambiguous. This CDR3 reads CASSSQSATSSYNEQFF. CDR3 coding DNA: TGTGCCAGCAGTTCGCAGAGCGCGACGAGCTCCTACAATGAGCAGTTCTTC.